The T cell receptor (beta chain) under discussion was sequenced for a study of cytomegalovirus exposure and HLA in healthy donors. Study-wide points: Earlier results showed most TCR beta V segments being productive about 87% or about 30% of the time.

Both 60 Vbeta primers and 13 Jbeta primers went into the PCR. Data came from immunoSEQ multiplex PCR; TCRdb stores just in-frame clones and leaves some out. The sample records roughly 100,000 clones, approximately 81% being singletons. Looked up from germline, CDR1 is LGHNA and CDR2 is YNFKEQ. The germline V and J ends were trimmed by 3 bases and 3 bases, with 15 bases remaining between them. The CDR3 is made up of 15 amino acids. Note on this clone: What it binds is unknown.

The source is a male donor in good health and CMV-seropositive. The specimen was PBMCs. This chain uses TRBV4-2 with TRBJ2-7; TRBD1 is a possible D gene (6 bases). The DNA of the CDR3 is TGTGCCAGCAGCCATGGACAGTCATCCTTCTACGAGCAGTACTTC. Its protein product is CASSHGQSSFYEQYF.